This TCR beta chain comes out of a study of molecular identifiers for immune sequencing clone quantification. General study points: Clones of above 20 RNA copies carried over 99% of effector molecules; in naive cells they carried under 1%.

This clonotype was seen many times. Its antigen is undetermined. Looked up from germline, CDR1 is SGHRS and CDR2 is YFSETQ. V lost 0 bases to trimming and J lost 8 bases, with 8 bases between them. CDR3 size: 12 residues. TCRdb reanalysed the PCR reads using MiXCR and keeps one entry per CDR3 protein. The table has 550,000 to 750,000 distinct CDR3 sequences, just under 20% seen once. The chain combines TRBV5-1 with TRBJ1-2, with D perhaps TRBD1 (6 bases). Sequenced sample: naive CD8+ T cells from blood, with Jurkat cell RNA spiked in. Subset noted: FACS-sorted CD8+CD4-CCR7+CD45RA+ naive T cells. The receptor was derived from a human donor in good health. Some libraries in this study had Jurkat cell RNA spiked in. CDR3 sequence (DNA): TGCGCCAGCAGCTTGGACAGGGACGGCTACACCTTC. Translating gives CASSLDRDGYTF.